One sample yielded the 3 T cell receptor beta chains listed below, sequenced in a study of T cell responses to AZD1222 COVID-19 vaccine. Sequenced by immunoSEQ multiplex PCR; TCRdb stores in-frame clones only, minus some. The sample includes over 110,000 clones, approximately 90% of them seen just once. The source material was peripheral blood, sampled 28 days after the second AZD1222 dose. These receptors were collected from an adult who received the AZD1222 COVID-19 vaccine.

The chain combines TRBV29-1 with TRBJ2-1; 10 nucleotides line up with TRBD2. CDR1 SQVTM and CDR2 ANQGSEA come from the germline V gene. Trimming at V came to 6 bases and at J to 5 bases, leaving 13 bases not matched to a gene. CDR3 size: 16 residues. The chain's CDR3 is CSVGWGAGGPDNEQFF. CDR3 DNA: TGCAGCGTGGGTTGGGGAGCGGGAGGGCCAGACAATGAGCAGTTCTTC.

The chain carries TRBV30 and TRBJ1-3, with no clear D. The CDR3 contains 14 residues. Germline CDR1 reads GTSNPN; CDR2 reads SVGIG (reference sequence). V was clipped by 1 base and J by 2 bases, with 9 bases between them. CDR3 sequence: CAWSESGAGNTIYF. CDR3 in DNA: TGTGCCTGGAGTGAATCTGGGGCTGGAAACACCATATATTTT.

V is TRBV7-9 and J is TRBJ2-7; a weak D match, TRBD2 (5 bases). The germline V and J ends were trimmed by 5 bases and 3 bases, with 17 bases remaining between them. CDR3 length: 15 amino acids. Looked up from germline, CDR1 is SEHNR and CDR2 is FQNEAQ (reference sequence). CDR3 protein: CASSPVGGSYYEQYF. CDR3 nucleotides: TGTGCCAGCAGCCCGGTCGGCGGGTCTTACTACGAGCAGTACTTC.